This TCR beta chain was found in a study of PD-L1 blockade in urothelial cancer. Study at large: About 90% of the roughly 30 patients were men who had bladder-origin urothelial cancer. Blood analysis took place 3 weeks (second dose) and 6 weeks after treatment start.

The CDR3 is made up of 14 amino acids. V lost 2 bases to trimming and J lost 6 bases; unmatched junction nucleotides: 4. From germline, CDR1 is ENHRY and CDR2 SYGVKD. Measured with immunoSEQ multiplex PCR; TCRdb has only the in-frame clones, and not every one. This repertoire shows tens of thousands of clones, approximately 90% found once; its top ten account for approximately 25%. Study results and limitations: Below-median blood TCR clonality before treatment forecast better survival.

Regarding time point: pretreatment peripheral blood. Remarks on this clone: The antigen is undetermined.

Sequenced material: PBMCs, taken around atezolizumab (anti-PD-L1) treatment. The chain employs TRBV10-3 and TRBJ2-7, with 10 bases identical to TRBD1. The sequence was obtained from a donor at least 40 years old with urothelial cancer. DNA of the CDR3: TGTGCCATCAGTGAGCCGGACAGGGGGGGCGAGCAGTACTTC. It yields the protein CAISEPDRGGEQYF.